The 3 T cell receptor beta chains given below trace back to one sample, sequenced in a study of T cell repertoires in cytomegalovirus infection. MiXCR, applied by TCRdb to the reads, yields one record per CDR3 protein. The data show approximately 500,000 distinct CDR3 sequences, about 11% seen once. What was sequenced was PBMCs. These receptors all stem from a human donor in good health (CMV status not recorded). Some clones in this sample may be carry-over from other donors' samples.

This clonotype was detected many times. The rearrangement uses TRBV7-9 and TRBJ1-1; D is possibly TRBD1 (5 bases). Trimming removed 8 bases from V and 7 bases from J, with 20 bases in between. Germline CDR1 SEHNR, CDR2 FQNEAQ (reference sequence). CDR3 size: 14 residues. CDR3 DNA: TGTGCCAGCGAGGACGTAGGCAGGGCGATTGAAGCTTTCTTT. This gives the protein CASEDVGRAIEAFF. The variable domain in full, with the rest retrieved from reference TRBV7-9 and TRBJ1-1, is DTGVSQNPRHKITKRGQNVTFRCDPISEHNRLYWYRQTLGQGPEFLTYFQNEAQLEKSRLLSDRFSAERPKGSFSTLEIQRTEQGDSAMYLCASEDVGRAIEAFFGQGTRLTVV.

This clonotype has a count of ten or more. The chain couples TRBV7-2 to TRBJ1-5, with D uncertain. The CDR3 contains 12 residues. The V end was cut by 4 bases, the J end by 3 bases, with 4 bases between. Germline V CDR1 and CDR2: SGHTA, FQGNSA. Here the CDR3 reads CASSSNNQPQHF. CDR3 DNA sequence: TGTGCCAGCAGCTCGAACAATCAGCCCCAGCATTTT. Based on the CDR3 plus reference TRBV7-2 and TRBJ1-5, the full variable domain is GAGVSQSPSNKVTEKGKDVELRCDPISGHTALYWYRQSLGQGLEFLIYFQGNSAPDKSGLPSDRFSAERTGGSVSTLTIQRTQQEDSAVYLCASSSNNQPQHFGDGTRLSIL.

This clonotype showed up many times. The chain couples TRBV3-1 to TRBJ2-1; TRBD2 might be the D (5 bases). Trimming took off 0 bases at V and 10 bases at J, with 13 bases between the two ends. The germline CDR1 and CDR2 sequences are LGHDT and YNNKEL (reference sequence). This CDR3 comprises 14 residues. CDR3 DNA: TGTGCCAGCAGCCAAGAAAGCGGAGAGGGAGAGCAGTTCTTC. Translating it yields CASSQESGEGEQFF.